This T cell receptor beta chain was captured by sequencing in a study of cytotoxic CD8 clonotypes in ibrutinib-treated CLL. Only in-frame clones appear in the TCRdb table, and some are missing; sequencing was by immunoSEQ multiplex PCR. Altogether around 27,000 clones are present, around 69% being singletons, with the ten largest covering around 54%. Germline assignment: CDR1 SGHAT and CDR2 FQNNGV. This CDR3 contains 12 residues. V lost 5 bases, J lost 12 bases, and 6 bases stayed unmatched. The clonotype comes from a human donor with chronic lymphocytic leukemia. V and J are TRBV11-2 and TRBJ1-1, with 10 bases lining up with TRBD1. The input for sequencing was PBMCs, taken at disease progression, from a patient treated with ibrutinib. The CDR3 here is CASSHGTGVTFF. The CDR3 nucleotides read TGTGCCAGCAGCCATGGGACAGGGGTGACTTTCTTT.